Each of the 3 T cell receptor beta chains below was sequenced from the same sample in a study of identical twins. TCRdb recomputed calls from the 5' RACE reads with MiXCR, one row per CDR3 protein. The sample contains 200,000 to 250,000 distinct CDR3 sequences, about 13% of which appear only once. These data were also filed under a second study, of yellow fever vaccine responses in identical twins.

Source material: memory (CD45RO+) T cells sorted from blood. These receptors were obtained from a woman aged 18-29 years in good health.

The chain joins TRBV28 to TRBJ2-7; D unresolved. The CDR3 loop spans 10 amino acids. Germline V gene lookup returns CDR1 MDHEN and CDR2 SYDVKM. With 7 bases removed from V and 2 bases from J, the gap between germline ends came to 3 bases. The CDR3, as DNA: TGTGCCAGCAACGCCTACGAGCAGTACTTC. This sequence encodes CASNAYEQYF.

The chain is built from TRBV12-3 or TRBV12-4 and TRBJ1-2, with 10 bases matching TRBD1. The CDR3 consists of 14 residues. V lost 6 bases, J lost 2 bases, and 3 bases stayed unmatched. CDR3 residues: CASRGTGVNYGYTF. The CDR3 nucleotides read TGTGCCAGCAGGGGGACAGGGGTCAACTATGGCTACACCTTC.

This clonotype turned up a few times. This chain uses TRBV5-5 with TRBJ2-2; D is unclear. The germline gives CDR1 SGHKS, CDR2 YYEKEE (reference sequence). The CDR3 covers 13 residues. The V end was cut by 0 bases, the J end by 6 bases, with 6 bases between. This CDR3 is CASSLALSGELFF. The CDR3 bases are TGTGCCAGCAGCTTGGCCCTCTCCGGGGAGCTGTTTTTT.